A single T cell receptor beta chain is shown here with its context. Its antigen is currently not known. Nothing much larger sits one base from this clone, and base qualities are not available. V is cut by 5 bases and J by 4 bases, and the space between the germline ends is 14 bases. Its CDR3 holds 13 amino acids, cysteine through phenylalanine. Only CDR3 DNA is held: 39 bases, read in frame from base 1. CDR1 and CDR2 are drawn from the germline V gene: SQVTM, ANQGSEA. Reading the label with the study, this specimen's time point is: about 28 days (+/-7) after the second vaccine dose. Because spike-specific TCR depth and breadth did not differ between the two schedules, AZD1222 recipients who got a second dose at roughly 4 weeks were pooled with those who got a second dose at roughly 12 weeks. Samples from vaccinated people were obtained from the UK trials COV001 and COV002, which included a single-blind randomized controlled phase 2/3 trial of AZD1222 (ChAdOx1 nCoV-19) in healthy adults. For TCRbeta chain sequencing, PBMC samples from trial participants were taken at day 0 and at day 28 after the second dose.

This sample was taken from a study of T cell responses to AZD1222 COVID-19 vaccine (TCRdb year 2021). For context, the study as a whole: A total of 233 trial participants underwent TCR sequencing, of whom 207 had received two doses of AZD1222 and 26 had received two doses of the MenACWY control vaccine. Trial participants were enrolled by age into 18-55, 56-69 and 70-plus year subgroups, with about 150, 27 and 61 TCR-sequenced participants respectively. Broader findings and caveats from the paper: Only five or six AZD1222 recipients were SARS-CoV-2 seropositive at baseline, limiting conclusions about previously exposed vaccinees. In the small 56-69-year group, the increase in depth fell short of significance, most likely because of low power. Vaccine-associated CD4 TCRs spanned the whole spike protein, with dominant responses in regions 160-218 and 743-854. Most participants were white British and females outnumbered males, and the authors suggested that clonal diversity may have been underestimated. Spike-specific TCR breadth and depth rose significantly after two AZD1222 doses compared with day 0 and with MenACWY recipients. Nearly half of unique spike-specific TCRs reportedly recognized epitopes outside regions mutated in the B.1.351 and B.1.1.7 variants. No day 14 peak-response samples were available, so repertoires were characterized only after the peak T cell response.

The CDR3 regions of human TCRbeta chains were subjected to immunosequencing. The authors' analysis ran thus. TCRs in the repertoires were matched against a reference library of SARS-CoV-2-specific TCRs that had been generated with the MIRA antigen-specificity platform. Breadth was defined as the fraction of unique TCRs that were SARS-CoV-2-associated. Depth was defined as the fraction of total T cells that were SARS-CoV-2-associated. Using the MIRA data, each spike-specific TCR was assigned both to the spike region to which the TCR was reactive and to a CD4 or CD8 class. Log10-transformed breadth and depth values were compared by one-way ANOVA with Sidak's multiple comparisons tests. TCRdb holds this immuneACCESS table with in-frame rearrangements only. Some clones are missing; in checked studies, unresolved V genes explain under half, and the rest has no known cause. V, J and clone size reflect that table, while D and trimming were determined from the DNA. The sample table contains about 130,000 clones; only one count was recorded for approximately 92% of them. The ten largest make up roughly 1% of the sample.

This sequence originates from an adult who received the AZD1222 COVID-19 vaccine. Here the sequenced sample was peripheral blood, taken 28 days after the second AZD1222 dose. The chain employs TRBV29-1 and TRBJ1-1; too little of a D gene remains to name it. The CDR3 amino acid sequence is: CSVLPLTGTEAFF. The bases read TGCAGCGTTCTACCCCTCACGGGCACTGAAGCTTTCTTT.